The present TCR beta chain was sequenced within a study of Graves' ophthalmopathy and Graves' hyperthyroidism. Researchers took RNA transcripts and amplified TCR beta CDR3 regions from them. In the first round, RT-PCR was carried out with HTBI primers, and a multiplex PCR formed the second round. TCRdb recomputed calls from the multiplex PCR reads with MiXCR, one row per CDR3 protein. The sample consists of about 370,000 distinct CDR3 sequences, 17% of them appearing once. This clonotype has a count of ten or more. Sequenced material: peripheral blood. The clonotype originates from an adult woman with stable Graves' hyperthyroidism.

CDR3: CASTIGIRVGANVLTF. CDR3 DNA sequence: TGTGCCAGCACTATTGGGATCCGGGTTGGGGCCAACGTCCTGACTTTC. The chain uses TRBV6-1 and TRBJ2-6; D is ambiguous. CDR1 is MNHNS and CDR2 is SASEGT in the germline V gene. The V and J ends lost 7 bases and 3 bases respectively, with 16 bases between them. The CDR3 runs to 16 residues.